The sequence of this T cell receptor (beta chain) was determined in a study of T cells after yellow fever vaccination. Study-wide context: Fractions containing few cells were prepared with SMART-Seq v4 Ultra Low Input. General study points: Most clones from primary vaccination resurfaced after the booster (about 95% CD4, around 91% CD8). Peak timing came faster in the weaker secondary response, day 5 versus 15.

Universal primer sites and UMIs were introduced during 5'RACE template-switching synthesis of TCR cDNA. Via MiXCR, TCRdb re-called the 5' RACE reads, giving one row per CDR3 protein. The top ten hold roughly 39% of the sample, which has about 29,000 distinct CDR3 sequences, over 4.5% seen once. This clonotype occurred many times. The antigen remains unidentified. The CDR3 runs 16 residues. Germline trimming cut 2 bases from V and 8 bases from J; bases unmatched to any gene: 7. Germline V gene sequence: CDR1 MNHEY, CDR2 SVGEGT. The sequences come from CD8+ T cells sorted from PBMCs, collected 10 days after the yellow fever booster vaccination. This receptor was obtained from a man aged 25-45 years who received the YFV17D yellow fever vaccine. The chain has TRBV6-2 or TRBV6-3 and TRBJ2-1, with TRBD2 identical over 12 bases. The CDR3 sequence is CASSYPMGLAGDEQFF. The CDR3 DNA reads TGTGCCAGCAGTTACCCGATGGGACTAGCGGGCGATGAGCAGTTCTTC.